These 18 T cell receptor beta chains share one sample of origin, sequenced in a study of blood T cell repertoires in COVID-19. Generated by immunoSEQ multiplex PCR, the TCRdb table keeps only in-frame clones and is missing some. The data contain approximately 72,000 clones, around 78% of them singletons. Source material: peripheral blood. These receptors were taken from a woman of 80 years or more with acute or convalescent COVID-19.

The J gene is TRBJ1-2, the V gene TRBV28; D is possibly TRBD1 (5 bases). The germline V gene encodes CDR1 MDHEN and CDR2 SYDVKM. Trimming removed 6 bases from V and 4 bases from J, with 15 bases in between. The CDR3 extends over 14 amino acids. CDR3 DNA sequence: TGTGCCAGCAGCTCGGGGGGGTCTCCCTATGGCTACACCTTC. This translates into CASSSGGSPYGYTF.

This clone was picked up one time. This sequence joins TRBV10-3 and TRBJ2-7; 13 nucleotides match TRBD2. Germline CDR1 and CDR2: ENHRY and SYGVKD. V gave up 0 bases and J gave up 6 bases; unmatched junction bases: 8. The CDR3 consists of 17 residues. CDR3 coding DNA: TGTGCCATCAGTGAGTCGGGACTAGCGGGAAGTCAGTCCGAGCAGTACTTC. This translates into CAISESGLAGSQSEQYF.

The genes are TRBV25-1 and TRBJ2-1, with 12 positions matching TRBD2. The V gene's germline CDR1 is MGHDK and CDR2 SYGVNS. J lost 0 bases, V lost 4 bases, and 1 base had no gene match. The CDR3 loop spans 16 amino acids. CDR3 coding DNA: TGTGCCAGCAGTGCGACTAGCGGGGGCTCCTACAATGAGCAGTTCTTC. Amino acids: CASSATSGGSYNEQFF. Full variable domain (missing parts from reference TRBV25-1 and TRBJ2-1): EADIYQTPRYLVIGTGKKITLECSQTMGHDKMYWYQQDPGMELHLIHYSYGVNSTEKGDLSSESTVSRIRTEHFPLTLESARPSHTSQYLCASSATSGGSYNEQFFGPGTRLTVL.

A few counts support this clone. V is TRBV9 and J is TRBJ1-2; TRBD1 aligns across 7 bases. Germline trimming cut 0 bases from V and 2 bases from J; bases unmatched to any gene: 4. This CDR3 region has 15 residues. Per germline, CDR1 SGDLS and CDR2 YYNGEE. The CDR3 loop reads CASSVAPDRNYGYTF. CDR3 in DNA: TGTGCCAGCAGCGTAGCACCGGACAGGAACTATGGCTACACCTTC.

CDR3 sequence: CASSLSFSLNTQYF. For the CDR3, the DNA is TGTGCCAGCAGCTTATCTTTTAGTTTGAATACGCAGTATTTT. The chain is built from TRBV7-2 and TRBJ2-3; no definite D call. The CDR3 is made up of 14 amino acids. Germline V gene lookup returns CDR1 SGHTA and CDR2 FQGNSA. Trimming pared 2 bases from V and 7 bases from J, leaving 13 bases between.

The CDR3 nucleotides are TGTGCCTGGAGTGTAAATCAGGGGGCGCAAGGAAACACCATATATTTT. Translated, it gives CAWSVNQGAQGNTIYF. This chain uses TRBV30 with TRBJ1-3; 8 positions agree with TRBD1. The CDR3 runs 16 residues. Germline V gene data show CDR1 as GTSNPN and CDR2 as SVGIG (reference sequence). Losses at the gene ends were 0 bases for V and 4 bases for J; bases not matched to a gene: 8.

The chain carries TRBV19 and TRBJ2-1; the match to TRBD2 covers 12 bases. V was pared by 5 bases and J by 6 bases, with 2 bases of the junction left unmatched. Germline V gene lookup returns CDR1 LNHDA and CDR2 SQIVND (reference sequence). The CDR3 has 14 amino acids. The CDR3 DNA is TGTGCCAGTAGTGGACTAGCGGGGTCCAATGAGCAGTTCTTC. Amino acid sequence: CASSGLAGSNEQFF.

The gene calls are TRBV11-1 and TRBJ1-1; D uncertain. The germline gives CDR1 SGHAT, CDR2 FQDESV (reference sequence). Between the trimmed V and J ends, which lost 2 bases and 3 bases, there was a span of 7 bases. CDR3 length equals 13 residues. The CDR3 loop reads CASSLSGDTEAFF. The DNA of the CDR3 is TGTGCCAGCAGCTTATCCGGGGACACTGAAGCTTTCTTT.

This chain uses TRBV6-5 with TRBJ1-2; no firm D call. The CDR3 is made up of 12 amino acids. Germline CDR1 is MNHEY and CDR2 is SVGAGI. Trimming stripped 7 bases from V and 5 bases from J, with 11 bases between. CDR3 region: CASTGSLYGYTF. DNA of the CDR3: TGTGCCAGCACGGGGAGCCTTTATGGCTACACCTTC.

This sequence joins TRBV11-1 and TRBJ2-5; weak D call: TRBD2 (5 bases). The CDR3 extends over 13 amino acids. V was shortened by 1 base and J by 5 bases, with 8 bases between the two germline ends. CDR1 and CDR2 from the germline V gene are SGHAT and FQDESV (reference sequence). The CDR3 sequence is CASSLELGETQYF. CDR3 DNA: TGTGCCAGCAGCTTAGAACTAGGGGAGACCCAGTACTTC.

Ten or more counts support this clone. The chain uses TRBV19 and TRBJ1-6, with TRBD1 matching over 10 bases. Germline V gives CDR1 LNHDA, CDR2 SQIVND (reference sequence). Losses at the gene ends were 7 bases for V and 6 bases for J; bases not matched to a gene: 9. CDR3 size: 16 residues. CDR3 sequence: CASTLLRDRGNSPLHF. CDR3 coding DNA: TGTGCCAGTACCCTTCTCCGGGACAGGGGTAATTCACCCCTCCACTTT.

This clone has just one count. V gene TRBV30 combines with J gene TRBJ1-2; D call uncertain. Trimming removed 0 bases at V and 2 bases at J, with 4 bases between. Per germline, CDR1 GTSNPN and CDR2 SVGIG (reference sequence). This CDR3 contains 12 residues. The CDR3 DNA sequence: TGTGCCTGGAGTGTTTTAAACTATGGCTACACCTTC. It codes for CAWSVLNYGYTF.

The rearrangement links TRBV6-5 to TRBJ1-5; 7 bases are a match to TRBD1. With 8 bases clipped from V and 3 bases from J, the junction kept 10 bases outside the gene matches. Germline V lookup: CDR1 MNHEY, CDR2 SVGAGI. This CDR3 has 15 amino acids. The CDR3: CASGLDRLNNQPQHF. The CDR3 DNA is TGTGCCAGCGGACTGGACAGGCTTAACAATCAGCCCCAGCATTTT.

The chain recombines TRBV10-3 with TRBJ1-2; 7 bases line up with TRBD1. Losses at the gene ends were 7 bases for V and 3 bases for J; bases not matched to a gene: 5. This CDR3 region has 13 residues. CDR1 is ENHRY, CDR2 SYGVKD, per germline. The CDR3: CAIKGAADYGYTF. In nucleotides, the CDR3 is TGTGCCATCAAGGGGGCAGCTGACTATGGCTACACCTTC.

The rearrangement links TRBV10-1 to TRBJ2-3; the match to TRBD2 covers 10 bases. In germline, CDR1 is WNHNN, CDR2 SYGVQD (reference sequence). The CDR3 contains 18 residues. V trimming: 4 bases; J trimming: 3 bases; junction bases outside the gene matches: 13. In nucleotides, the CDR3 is TGCGCCAGCAGTGGAGAGCTAGCGGGGGCGCAACGGACAGATACGCAGTATTTT. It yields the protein CASSGELAGAQRTDTQYF.

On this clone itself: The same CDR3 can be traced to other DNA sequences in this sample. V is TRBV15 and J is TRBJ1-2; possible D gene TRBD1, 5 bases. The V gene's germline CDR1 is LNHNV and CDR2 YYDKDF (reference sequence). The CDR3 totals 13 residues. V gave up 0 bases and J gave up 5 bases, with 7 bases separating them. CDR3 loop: CATSRDQGYGYTF. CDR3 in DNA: TGTGCCACCAGCAGAGACCAGGGATATGGCTACACCTTC. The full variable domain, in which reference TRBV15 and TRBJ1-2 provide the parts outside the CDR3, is DAMVIQNPRYQVTQFGKPVTLSCSQTLNHNVMYWYQQKSSQAPKLLFHYYDKDFNNEADTPDNFQSRRPNTSFCFLDIRSPGLGDTAMYLCATSRDQGYGYTFGSGTRLTVV.

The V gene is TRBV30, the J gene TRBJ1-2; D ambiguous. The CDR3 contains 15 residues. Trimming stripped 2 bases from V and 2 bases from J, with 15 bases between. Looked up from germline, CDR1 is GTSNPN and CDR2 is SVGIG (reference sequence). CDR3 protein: CAWSRPGPTNYGYTF. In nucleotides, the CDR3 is TGTGCCTGGAGTAGACCGGGTCCCACGAACTATGGCTACACCTTC.

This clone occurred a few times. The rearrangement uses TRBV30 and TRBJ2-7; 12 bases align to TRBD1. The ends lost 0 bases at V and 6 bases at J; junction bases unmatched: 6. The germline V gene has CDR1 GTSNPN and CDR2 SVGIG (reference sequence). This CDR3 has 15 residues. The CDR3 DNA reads TGTGCCTGGAGTGTTAGAGGGACAGGGGGCCTCGAGCAGTACTTC. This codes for CAWSVRGTGGLEQYF. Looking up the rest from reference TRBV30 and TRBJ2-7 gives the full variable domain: SQTIHQWPATLVQPVGSPLSLECTVEGTSNPNLYWYRQAAGRGLQLLFYSVGIGQISSEVPQNLSASRPQDRQFILSSKKLLLSDSGFYLCAWSVRGTGGLEQYFGPGTRLTVT.